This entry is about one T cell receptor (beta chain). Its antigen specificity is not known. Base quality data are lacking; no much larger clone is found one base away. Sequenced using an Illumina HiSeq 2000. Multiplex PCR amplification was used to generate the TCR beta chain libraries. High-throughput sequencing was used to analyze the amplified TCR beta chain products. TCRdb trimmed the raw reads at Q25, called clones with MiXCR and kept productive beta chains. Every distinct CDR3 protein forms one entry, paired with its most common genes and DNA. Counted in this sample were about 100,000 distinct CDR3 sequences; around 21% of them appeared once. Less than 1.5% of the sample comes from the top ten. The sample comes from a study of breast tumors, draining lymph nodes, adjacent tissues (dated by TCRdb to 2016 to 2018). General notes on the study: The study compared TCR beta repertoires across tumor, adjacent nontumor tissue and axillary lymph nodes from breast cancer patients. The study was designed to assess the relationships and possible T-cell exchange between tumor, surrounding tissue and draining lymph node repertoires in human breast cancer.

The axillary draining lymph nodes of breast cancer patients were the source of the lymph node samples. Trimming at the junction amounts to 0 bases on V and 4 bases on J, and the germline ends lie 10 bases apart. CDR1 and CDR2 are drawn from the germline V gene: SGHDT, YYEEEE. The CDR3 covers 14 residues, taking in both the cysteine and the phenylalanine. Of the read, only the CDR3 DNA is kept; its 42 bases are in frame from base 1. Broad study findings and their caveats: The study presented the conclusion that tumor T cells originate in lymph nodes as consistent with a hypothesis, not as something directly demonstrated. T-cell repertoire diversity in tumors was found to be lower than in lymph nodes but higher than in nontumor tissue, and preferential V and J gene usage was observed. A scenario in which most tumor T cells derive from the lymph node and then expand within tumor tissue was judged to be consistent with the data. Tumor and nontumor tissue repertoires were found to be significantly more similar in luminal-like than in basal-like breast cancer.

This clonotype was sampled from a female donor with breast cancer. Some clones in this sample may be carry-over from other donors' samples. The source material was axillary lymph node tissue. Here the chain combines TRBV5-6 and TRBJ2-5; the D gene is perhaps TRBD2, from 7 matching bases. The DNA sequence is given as TGTGCCAGCAGCTTGGGGGGGGGCACAGAGACCCAGTACTTC. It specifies CASSLGGGTETQYF.